The clone carrying this TCR beta chain ranks as large. The target antigen is unknown. Four subsets defined by PD-1 and/or TIGIT were sorted from live CD3+CD8+TCRalphabeta+ cells. This specimen belongs to a study of circulating CD8 cells and anti-PD-1 response in melanoma. Broader study findings: At M1, fewer than 8% of TRB clonotypes appeared in multiple subsets.

The QIAseq Immune Repertoire TCR panel built the libraries from approximately 16 ng of total RNA. TCRdb fed the reads into MiXCR, producing one record per CDR3 protein. There are over 200 distinct CDR3 sequences in the sample; roughly 12% occur only once, and about 60% lies in the top ten. Trimming stripped 5 bases from V and 12 bases from J, with 19 bases between. The CDR3 is 14 residues long. The germline V gene encodes CDR1 LNHDA and CDR2 SQIVND (reference sequence). The chain carries TRBV19 and TRBJ1-4; D possibly corresponds to TRBD1 (6 bases). Sample: CD8+ T cells from PBMCs, taken at baseline or after one month of anti-PD-1 therapy (not recorded which). The origin of this receptor is a human donor with melanoma. The DNA of the CDR3 is TGTGCCAGTAGTGCATGGCAGGGGCTAGCAGAACTGTTTTTT. Translation gives CASSAWQGLAELFF.